What follows are 15 T cell receptor beta chains derived from one specimen sequenced in a study of immune evolution from preneoplasia to lung adenocarcinoma. Libraries were prepared by immunoSEQ multiplex PCR; TCRdb keeps only in-frame clonotypes and omits some of them. Of 35,000 or so clones in the sample, roughly 71% were seen once. Sequencing used FFPE invasive lung adenocarcinoma tissue. These receptor sequences come from a person aged 55 to 75 with lung adenocarcinoma.

V and J are TRBV7-2 and TRBJ1-4; TRBD1 is a possible D gene (6 bases). Per the germline V gene, CDR1 is SGHTA and CDR2 is FQGNSA. Deletions cut 0 bases from V and 5 bases from J, with 7 bases between. The CDR3 runs 14 residues. This CDR3 reads CASSLAGTNEKLFF. In DNA, the CDR3 is TGTGCCAGCAGCTTAGCAGGGACAAATGAAAAACTGTTTTTT.

The CDR3 DNA reads as TGTGCCAGCAGTGGACTAGAATACAATGAGCAGTTCTTC. The encoded protein is CASSGLEYNEQFF. The chain combines TRBV27 with TRBJ2-1, with 7 nucleotides matching TRBD2. Germline CDR1 MNHEY, CDR2 SMNVEV (reference sequence). The CDR3 contains 13 residues. Trimming at V came to 5 bases and at J to 4 bases, leaving 2 bases not matched to a gene.

J is TRBJ2-7 and V is TRBV19; D is undetermined. Trimming removed 5 bases at V and 6 bases at J, with 20 bases between. Germline CDR1 LNHDA, CDR2 SQIVND (reference sequence). This CDR3 has 15 residues. CDR3 sequence: CASSLNPRLGGEQYF. The CDR3 DNA is TGTGCCAGTAGTCTAAACCCCAGGTTGGGCGGCGAGCAGTACTTC.

On this clone itself: One junction end does not reproduce the germline sequence, and a read error may be involved. V is TRBV6-1 and J is TRBJ2-7; 9 bases agree with TRBD2. There are 15 residues in the CDR3. Germline V gives CDR1 MNHNS, CDR2 SASEGT. For the CDR3, the DNA is TGTGCCAGCAGTTTTTCCGGGACTAGCTCCCACGAGCAGTACTTC. This sequence encodes CASSFSGTSSHEQYF.

J is TRBJ2-1 and V is TRBV30, with 7 bases that match TRBD2. V was clipped by 5 bases and J by 5 bases; unmatched bases: 6. This CDR3 has 13 residues. The germline V gene has CDR1 GTSNPN and CDR2 SVGIG (reference sequence). The CDR3 region has the DNA TGTGCCTGGGCTAGCGGAAACCACAATGAGCAGTTCTTC. Protein: CAWASGNHNEQFF. The full variable domain, in which reference TRBV30 and TRBJ2-1 provide the parts outside the CDR3, is SQTIHQWPATLVQPVGSPLSLECTVEGTSNPNLYWYRQAAGRGLQLLFYSVGIGQISSEVPQNLSASRPQDRQFILSSKKLLLSDSGFYLCAWASGNHNEQFFGPGTRLTVL.

The chain links TRBV6-1 to TRBJ2-1; 9 positions agree with TRBD1. Germline CDR1 and CDR2: MNHNS and SASEGT. Trimming cost V 4 bases and J 14 bases; bases outside gene matches: 6. This CDR3 has 12 residues. The CDR3 nucleotides are TGTGCCAGCAGTGCCGTGACAGGGGGGGAGTTCTTC. Its translation is CASSAVTGGEFF.

A single count supports this clone. The chain uses TRBV9 and TRBJ2-1, with 10 bases lining up with TRBD2. Germline lookup yields CDR1 SGDLS and CDR2 YYNGEE. CDR3 length: 17 residues. With 3 bases clipped from V and 6 bases from J, the junction kept 12 bases outside the gene matches. The CDR3 sequence: CASSDDALAGEGNEQFF. DNA of the CDR3: TGTGCCAGCAGCGATGACGCTCTAGCGGGAGAAGGCAATGAGCAGTTCTTC.

This clone showed up just once. The CDR3 bases are TGTGCCAGCTCTGGACTAGGGCTAGCGGGAGGGGCGATCGGGGAGCTGTTTTTT. Its translation is CASSGLGLAGGAIGELFF. The chain has TRBV25-1 and TRBJ2-2; TRBD2 aligns across 12 bases. Germline CDR1 MGHDK, CDR2 SYGVNS. The CDR3 is 18 residues long. Trimming removed 8 bases from V and 7 bases from J; junction bases left unmatched: 17.

This rearrangement joins TRBV27 to TRBJ1-2, with TRBD1 matching 10 bases. CDR1 and CDR2 (germline): MNHEY, SMNVEV (reference sequence). The CDR3 extends over 16 amino acids. After removal of 6 bases from V and 5 bases from J, the junction contained 12 bases not matched to a gene. DNA of the CDR3: TGTGCCAGCAGATCGCCCCGGGACAGGGGCAATTATGGCTACACCTTC. Protein product: CASRSPRDRGNYGYTF.

This clone came up a few times. V and J are TRBV5-6 and TRBJ2-3; 11 bases are shared with TRBD2. CDR1 is SGHDT, CDR2 YYEEEE, per germline. With V trimmed by 4 bases and J by 2 bases, 3 bases remained unmatched. CDR3 length: 15 residues. The CDR3 DNA is TGTGCCAGCAGCCCGACTAGCGGGGACACAGATACGCAGTATTTT. This encodes CASSPTSGDTDTQYF. Supplemented by reference TRBV5-6 and TRBJ2-3, the full variable domain reads DAGVTQSPTHLIKTRGQQVTLRCSPKSGHDTVSWYQQALGQGPQFIFQYYEEEERQRGNFPDRFSGHQFPNYSSELNVNALLLGDSALYLCASSPTSGDTDTQYFGPGTRLTVL.

This clone was counted between two and nine times. The rearrangement joins TRBV9 to TRBJ2-5; D gene ambiguous. This CDR3 contains 12 residues. Germline CDR1 SGDLS, CDR2 YYNGEE. V was cut by 4 bases and J by 0 bases, with 4 bases left in between. The DNA of the CDR3 is TGTGCCAGCAGCCCAGACCAAGAGACCCAGTACTTC. This sequence encodes CASSPDQETQYF.

This clone was seen only a few times. The chain joins TRBV7-6 to TRBJ2-1; maybe TRBD1 (6 bases). This CDR3 is 16 amino acids long. V lost 0 bases and J lost 3, with 12 bases in between. The germline gives CDR1 SGHVS, CDR2 FNYEAQ. This CDR3 reads CASSLAGAPNYNEQFF. In DNA form, the CDR3 reads TGTGCCAGCAGCTTAGCGGGGGCTCCGAACTACAATGAGCAGTTCTTC.

The chain has TRBV29-1 and TRBJ2-7; D possibly corresponds to TRBD2 (6 bases). The CDR3 is 12 residues long. The V end was cut by 7 bases, the J end by 3 bases, with 13 bases between. Per germline, CDR1 SQVTM and CDR2 ANQGSEA. The CDR3 coding sequence is TGCAGCGCCCGGGACTTAATCTACGAGCAGTACTTC. It translates to CSARDLIYEQYF.

In nucleotides, the CDR3 is TGTGCCAGCAGCTTGGTCCAGGGGGCGAGGTCTTACGAGCAGTACTTC. This sequence encodes CASSLVQGARSYEQYF. This rearrangement joins TRBV5-4 to TRBJ2-7; TRBD1 matches at 8 bases. With V trimmed by 0 bases and J by 4 bases, 9 bases remained unmatched. This CDR3 is 16 amino acids long. The germline V gene has CDR1 SGHNT and CDR2 YYREEE (reference sequence).

The chain recombines TRBV6-1 with TRBJ2-7, with 7 bases aligning to TRBD1. This CDR3 has 15 residues. V dropped 2 bases and J dropped 2; count of bases not matched to a gene: 6. Germline loops: CDR1 MNHNS, CDR2 SASEGT. The CDR3 DNA is TGTGCCAGCAGTGAAATGGGGACAGAAGCCTACGAGCAGTACTTC. It yields the protein CASSEMGTEAYEQYF.